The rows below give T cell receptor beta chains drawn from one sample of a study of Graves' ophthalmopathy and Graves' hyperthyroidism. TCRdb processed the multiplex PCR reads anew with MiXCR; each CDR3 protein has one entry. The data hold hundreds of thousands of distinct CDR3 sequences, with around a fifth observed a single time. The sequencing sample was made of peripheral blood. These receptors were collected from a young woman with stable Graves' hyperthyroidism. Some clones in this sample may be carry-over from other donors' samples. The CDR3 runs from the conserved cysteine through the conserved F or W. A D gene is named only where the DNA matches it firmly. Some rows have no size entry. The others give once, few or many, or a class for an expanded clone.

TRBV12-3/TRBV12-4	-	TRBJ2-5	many	TGTGCCAGCCCAGGAGGGGAGACCCAGTACTTC	CASPGGETQYF
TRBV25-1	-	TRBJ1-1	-	TGTGCCAGCAGTGAATGGGGCAACACTGAAGCTTTCTTT	CASSEWGNTEAFF
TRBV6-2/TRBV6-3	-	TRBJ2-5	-	TGTGCCAGCAGTTACTCGGGACTGCCCCAAGAGACCCAGTACTTC	CASSYSGLPQETQYF
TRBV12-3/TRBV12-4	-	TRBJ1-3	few	TGTGCCAGCAGTTTATCGGGCTCTGGAAACGCCATATGTTTT	CASSLSGSGNAICF
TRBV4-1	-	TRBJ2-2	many	TGCGCCAGCAGCCAAGATCGTCTTCCTGTGAACACCGGGGAGCTGTTTTTT	CASSQDRLPVNTGELFF
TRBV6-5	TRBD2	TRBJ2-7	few	TGTGCCAGCAGTTACTCCAGCGGGAATCGCTACGAGCAGTACTTC	CASSYSSGNRYEQYF
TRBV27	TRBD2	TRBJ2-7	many	TGTGCCAGCAGTTTACGAGCGGGGATCGAGCAGTACTTC	CASSLRAGIEQYF
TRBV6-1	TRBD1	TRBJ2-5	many	TGTGCCAGCAGTGAGGGACAGGGGCCAAAGGCGACCCAGTACTTC	CASSEGQGPKATQYF
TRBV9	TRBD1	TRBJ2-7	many	TGTGCCAGCAGCCTCGGACAGGGGGGGATATACGAGCAGTACTTC	CASSLGQGGIYEQYF
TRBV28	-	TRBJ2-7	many	TGTGCCAGCAGTTCACTCCCCTACGAGCAGTACTTC	CASSSLPYEQYF
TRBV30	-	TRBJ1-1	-	TGTGCCTGGAGTGTACTCGGCACCTACACTGAAGCTTTCTTT	CAWSVLGTYTEAFF
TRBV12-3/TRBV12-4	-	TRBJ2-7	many	TGTGCCAGCAGTTTTTCAGGGGCCCACGAGCAGTACTTC	CASSFSGAHEQYF
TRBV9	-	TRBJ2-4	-	TGTGCCAGCAGCGTAGGAGGGACGAAACTAGCCAAAAACATTCAGTACTTC	CASSVGGTKLAKNIQYF
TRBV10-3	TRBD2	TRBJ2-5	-	TGTGCCAGCGGCGCGGGCGGGAGCCTCTACGAAGAGACCCAGTACTTC	CASGAGGSLYEETQYF
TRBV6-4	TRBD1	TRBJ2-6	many	TGTGCCAGCAGTGACTCAACAGGGGGTCCCTCTGGGGCCAACGTCCTGACTTTC	CASSDSTGGPSGANVLTF
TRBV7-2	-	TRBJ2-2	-	TGTGCCAGCAGCAACATGGGGGAGCTGTGTTTT	CASSNMGELCF
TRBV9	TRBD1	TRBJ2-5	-	TGTGCCAGCAGCGTTACCGCGTCAGGGGGCCGGCCCAAAGAGACCCAGTACTTC	CASSVTASGGRPKETQYF
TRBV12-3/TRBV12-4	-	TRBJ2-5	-	TGTGCCAGTAGATCCGACAGACGGCAAGAGACCCAGTACTTC	CASRSDRRQETQYF
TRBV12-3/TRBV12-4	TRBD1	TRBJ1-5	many	TGTGCCAGCAGCGAGGAAACGACAGGGCATCAGCCCCAGCATTTT	CASSEETTGHQPQHF
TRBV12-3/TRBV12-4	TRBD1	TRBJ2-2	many	TGTGCCAGCAGTGACCTCAGGGGGACGAACACCGGGGAGCTGTTTTTT	CASSDLRGTNTGELFF
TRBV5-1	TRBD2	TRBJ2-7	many	TGCGCCAGCAGCACGGGACTAGCGGGGGGAAACGAGCAGTACTTC	CASSTGLAGGNEQYF
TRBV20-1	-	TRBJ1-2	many	TGCAGTGCTGGGGAAGGCCAGAGGGGTCACACCTTC	CSAGEGQRGHTF
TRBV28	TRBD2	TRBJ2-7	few	TGTGCCAGCAGTACCGGGACTAGCGGGAGGGCCGGGTTTCGTCGCGAGCAGTACTTC	CASSTGTSGRAGFRREQYF
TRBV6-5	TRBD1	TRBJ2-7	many	TGTGCCAGCAGTTATTTGGGACAGGGAAGCGAGCAGTACTTC	CASSYLGQGSEQYF